The table lists the clone carrying this T cell receptor (beta chain) with a count of one. Only in-frame clones appear in the TCRdb table, and some are missing; sequencing was by immunoSEQ multiplex PCR. The profile shows 85,000 to 110,000 clones, about 91% of them singletons. V was cut by 3 bases and J by 12 bases, with 13 bases left in between. Germline V gene lookup returns CDR1 SGDLS and CDR2 YYNGEE. CDR3 length: 12 amino acids. This specimen comes from a study of T cell changes during pregnancy in multiple sclerosis. The rearrangement joins TRBV9 to TRBJ2-1, with D possibly matching TRBD2 (5 bases). This TCR derives from a female donor with multiple sclerosis, enrolled in a pregnancy study. Sequenced material: peripheral blood, taken after pregnancy. The CDR3 DNA reads as TGTGCCAGCAGCGCCAATCTAGGGAGGCAGTTCTTC. Translated: CASSANLGRQFF.